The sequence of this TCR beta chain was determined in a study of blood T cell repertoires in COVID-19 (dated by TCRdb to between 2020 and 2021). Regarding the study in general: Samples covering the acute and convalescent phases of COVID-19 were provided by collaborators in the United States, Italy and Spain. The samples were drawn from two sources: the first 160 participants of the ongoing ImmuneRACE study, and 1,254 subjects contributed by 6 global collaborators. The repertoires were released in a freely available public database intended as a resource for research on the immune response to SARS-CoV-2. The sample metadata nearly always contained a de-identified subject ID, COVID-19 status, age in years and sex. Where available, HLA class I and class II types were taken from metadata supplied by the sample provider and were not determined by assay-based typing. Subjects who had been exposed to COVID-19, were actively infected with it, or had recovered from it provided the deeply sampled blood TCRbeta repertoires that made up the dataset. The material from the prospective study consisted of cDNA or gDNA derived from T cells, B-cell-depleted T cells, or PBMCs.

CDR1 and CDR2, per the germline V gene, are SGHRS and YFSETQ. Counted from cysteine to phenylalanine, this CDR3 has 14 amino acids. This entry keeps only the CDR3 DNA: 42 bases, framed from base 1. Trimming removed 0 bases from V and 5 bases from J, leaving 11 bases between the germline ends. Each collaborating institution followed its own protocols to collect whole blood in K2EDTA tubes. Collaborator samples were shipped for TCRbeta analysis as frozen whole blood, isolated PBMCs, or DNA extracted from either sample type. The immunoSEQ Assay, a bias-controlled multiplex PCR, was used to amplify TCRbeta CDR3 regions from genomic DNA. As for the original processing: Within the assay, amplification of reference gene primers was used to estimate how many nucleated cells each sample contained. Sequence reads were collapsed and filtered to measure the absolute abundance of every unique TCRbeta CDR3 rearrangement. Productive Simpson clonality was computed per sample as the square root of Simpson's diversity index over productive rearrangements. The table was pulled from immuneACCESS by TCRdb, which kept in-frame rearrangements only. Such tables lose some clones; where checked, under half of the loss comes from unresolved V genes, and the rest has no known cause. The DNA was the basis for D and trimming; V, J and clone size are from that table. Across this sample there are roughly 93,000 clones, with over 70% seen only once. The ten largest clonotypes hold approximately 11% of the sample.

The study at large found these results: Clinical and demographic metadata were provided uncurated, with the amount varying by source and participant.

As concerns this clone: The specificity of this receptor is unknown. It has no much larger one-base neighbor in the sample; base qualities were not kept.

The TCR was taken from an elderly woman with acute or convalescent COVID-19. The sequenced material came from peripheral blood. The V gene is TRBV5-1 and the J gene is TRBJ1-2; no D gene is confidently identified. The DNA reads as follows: TGCGCCAGCAGCTTGGAATCTCCGTTGTATGGCTACACCTTC. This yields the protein CASSLESPLYGYTF.